This is a list of T cell receptor beta chains from one sample in a study of T cell repertoires in cytomegalovirus infection. TCRdb itself ran the reads through MiXCR, one entry per CDR3 protein. The repertoire holds about 140,000 distinct CDR3 sequences, with 5% to 6.5% as singletons. The sample taken for sequencing was PBMCs. Source of these receptors: a human donor in good health (CMV status not recorded). Some clones in this sample may be carry-over from other donors' samples. Each CDR3 is given with its conserved first and last residue. A D gene is named only where the DNA matches it firmly. Expanded clones are given a class, and other clones once, few, many or no size at all.

v_gene	j_gene	d_gene	abundance	CDR3nt	CDR3aa
TRBV18	TRBJ1-6	TRBD1	few	TGTGCCAGCTCACCACGGACAGGGAGCTCCTATAATTCACCCCTCCACTTT	CASSPRTGSSYNSPLHF
TRBV13	TRBJ2-1	TRBD2	many	TGTGCCAGCAGCACCAGCCGGGACTACCTCAACAATGAGCAGTTCTTC	CASSTSRDYLNNEQFF
TRBV6-8	TRBJ1-1	-	-	TGTGCCAGCAAACTTTCAGTGAACACTGAAGCTTTCTTT	CASKLSVNTEAFF
TRBV12-3/TRBV12-4	TRBJ2-3	TRBD2	many	TGTGCCAGCGGACTCACTAGCGGGGGGGGAGATACGCAGTATTTT	CASGLTSGGGDTQYF
TRBV5-6	TRBJ2-2	-	few	TGTGCCAGCAGCTTGGTGGGCTCGCGGGGCGACACCGGGGAGCTGTTTTTT	CASSLVGSRGDTGELFF
TRBV12-5	TRBJ1-1	-	many	TGTGCTAGTGGTTTGGCGGCGGTCGGTAACACTGAAGCTTTCTTT	CASGLAAVGNTEAFF
TRBV20-1	TRBJ1-2	TRBD1	few	TGCAGTGCGGCCAGGACAGGGATGGCCTATGGCTACACCTTC	CSAARTGMAYGYTF
TRBV7-8	TRBJ1-2	-	-	TGTGCCAGCAGCTTCTCGCTCTCCTATGGCAACACCTTC	CASSFSLSYGNTF
TRBV7-2	TRBJ1-3	-	many	TGTGCCAGCAGCTTAGCGAAGGGGAGTGGAAACACCATATATTTT	CASSLAKGSGNTIYF
TRBV14	TRBJ1-5	TRBD1	many	TGTGCCAGCAGCCACTCAGGAAAGGGGACAGGACGATATCAGCCCCAGCATTTT	CASSHSGKGTGRYQPQHF
TRBV20-1	TRBJ2-3	TRBD2	many	TGCAGTGCTAGAGATCGACTAGCGACGGCAGATACGCAGTATTTT	CSARDRLATADTQYF
TRBV28	TRBJ1-2	-	-	TGTGCCAGCAGTTTAGGACGGATGATCAACTATGGCTACACCTTC	CASSLGRMINYGYTF
TRBV20-1	TRBJ2-5	TRBD1	many	TGCAGTGCCCCCGGGACAGGTCCGGTAGAGACCCAGTACTTC	CSAPGTGPVETQYF
TRBV7-9	TRBJ2-5	-	many	TGTGCCAGCAGCTTAGAATGGGAGACCCAGTACTTC	CASSLEWETQYF
TRBV20-1	TRBJ2-7	-	many	TGCAGTGCTTTTTCACAGGGTTACGAGCAGTACTTC	CSAFSQGYEQYF
TRBV11-2	TRBJ2-1	TRBD2	many	TGTGCCAGCAGCTTGACCGGGACTAGAGACAATGAGCAGTTCTTC	CASSLTGTRDNEQFF
TRBV28	TRBJ1-3	-	many	TGTGCCAGCAGAGCCTGGGGGTCGGCTGGAAACACCATATATTTT	CASRAWGSAGNTIYF
TRBV6-6	TRBJ1-2	TRBD1	-	TGTGCCAGCAGTTACTTCGGACAGGGAACGAATGGCTACACCTTC	CASSYFGQGTNGYTF
TRBV7-2	TRBJ1-5	-	many	TGTGCCAGCAGCTATAGGGCAGGGATGAATCAGCCCCAGCATTTT	CASSYRAGMNQPQHF
TRBV29-1	TRBJ1-1	TRBD1	-	TGCAGCGTTACCGGGACAGGGGGAGGCCCGCACACTGAAGCTTTCTTT	CSVTGTGGGPHTEAFF
TRBV5-6	TRBJ1-1	-	few	TGTGCCAGCAAGGTGGGGGTGAACACTGAAGCTTTCTTT	CASKVGVNTEAFF
TRBV28	TRBJ2-2	TRBD1	many	TGTGCCAGCAGTTCCCCGGGACAGGTCACCGGGGAGCTGTTTTTT	CASSSPGQVTGELFF
TRBV27	TRBJ2-7	-	few	TGTGCCAGCAGTTTGGGTTGGGGCGACGAGCAGTACTTC	CASSLGWGDEQYF
TRBV6-6	TRBJ2-3	-	few	TGTGCCAGCAGTCCCCCAGGGTCCACTAGCACAGATACGCAGTATTTT	CASSPPGSTSTDTQYF
TRBV6-2/TRBV6-3	TRBJ2-1	TRBD2	-	TGTGCCAGCAGTGGCATAGCGGGGGGGCAATCCTACAATGAGCAGTTCTTC	CASSGIAGGQSYNEQFF
TRBV6-2/TRBV6-3	TRBJ2-4	TRBD1	-	TGTGCCAGCAGTTACCGTCGGACAGGCTTAGCCAAAAACATTCAGTACTTC	CASSYRRTGLAKNIQYF
TRBV7-2	TRBJ2-2	-	many	TGTGCCAGCAGCCCCGGGGAGGGGGTGTTTGGGAACACCGGGGAGCTGTTTTTT	CASSPGEGVFGNTGELFF